Listed below are T cell receptor beta chains from one sample, sequenced in a study of identifying expanded T cells in peripheral blood. Assay: immunoSEQ multiplex PCR; the TCRdb copy retains only in-frame clones and omits some. This sample yields 100,000 to 150,000 clones, of which 80% to 90% are seen a single time; around 8.4% belongs to the top ten. Sequencing was carried out using blood. Source of these receptors: a person aged 18 to 75 in good health. The CDR3 runs from the conserved cysteine through the conserved F or W. A D gene is named only where the DNA matches it firmly. Clone size is shown for a subset of rows, as once, few, many or a class of expanded clone.

v_gene	d_gene	j_gene	abundance	CDR3aa	CDR3nt
TRBV5-1	TRBD2	TRBJ2-1	.	CASSLERGLNEQFF	TGCGCCAGCAGCTTGGAGCGGGGTTTAAATGAGCAGTTCTTC
TRBV5-4	TRBD1	TRBJ1-6	.	CASSADRGEVSPLHF	TGTGCCAGCAGCGCCGACAGGGGTGAGGTCTCACCCCTCCACTTT
TRBV7-9	TRBD1	TRBJ2-2	.	CASSLRGQARTNTGELFF	TGTGCCAGCAGCTTGCGGGGACAGGCCCGAACGAACACCGGGGAGCTGTTTTTT
TRBV5-4	TRBD2	TRBJ2-7	.	CASSRAASGSFNEQYF	TGTGCCAGCAGCCGGGCGGCTAGCGGGAGTTTCAACGAGCAGTACTTC
TRBV7-3	TRBD2	TRBJ2-3	.	CASSLGGADTQYF	TGTGCCAGCAGCTTAGGGGGGGCAGATACGCAGTATTTT
TRBV19	TRBD2	TRBJ2-1	.	CASTKREGLSSYNEQFF	TGTGCCAGTACTAAGCGGGAGGGCCTCAGCTCCTACAATGAGCAGTTCTTC
TRBV18	TRBD1	TRBJ2-6	.	CASGQGARSGANVLTF	TGTGCCAGCGGACAGGGGGCCCGCTCTGGGGCCAACGTCCTGACTTTC
TRBV6-1	.	TRBJ2-7	.	CASSAAGVLDYEQYF	TGTGCCAGCAGTGCAGCAGGGGTTCTGGACTACGAGCAGTACTTC
TRBV11-1	.	TRBJ2-1	.	CASSLDGRGGFF	TGTGCCAGCAGCTTAGACGGCCGAGGGGGATTCTTC
TRBV2	TRBD1	TRBJ1-6	.	CASKRGRDSPLHF	TGTGCCAGCAAGAGGGGGCGCGATTCACCCCTCCACTTT
TRBV5-1	TRBD2	TRBJ2-3	.	CASSLGSGGREDTQYF	TGCGCCAGCAGCTTGGGTAGCGGGGGCCGGGAAGATACGCAGTATTTT
TRBV7-2	TRBD1	TRBJ1-3	.	CASSLQTGAGGNTIYF	TGTGCCAGCAGCTTGCAGACAGGGGCTGGCGGAAACACCATATATTTT
TRBV2	.	TRBJ2-7	.	CASSEFQDEQYF	TGTGCCAGCAGTGAATTTCAGGATGAGCAGTACTTC
TRBV29-1	.	TRBJ1-4	.	CSVDTGGGEKLFF	TGCAGCGTTGATACGGGGGGCGGTGAAAAACTGTTTTTT
TRBV7-3	TRBD2	TRBJ2-2	.	CASSSGTKNTGELFF	TGTGCCAGCAGCAGCGGGACTAAGAACACCGGGGAGCTGTTTTTT
TRBV6-6	.	TRBJ2-2	.	CASSDRYTGELFF	TGTGCCAGTTCGGACAGATACACCGGGGAGCTGTTTTTT
TRBV5-8	TRBD2	TRBJ2-3	.	CASSPGGTDTQYF	TGTGCCAGCAGCCCGGGGGGTACAGATACGCAGTATTTT
TRBV5-1	.	TRBJ1-1	.	CASSLEYYTEAFF	TGCGCCAGCAGCTTGGAGTACTACACTGAAGCTTTCTTT
TRBV19	.	TRBJ1-1	medium-sized	CASSIDGRNTEAFF	TGTGCCAGTAGTATAGATGGCAGAAACACTGAAGCTTTCTTT
TRBV7-9	.	TRBJ1-1	.	CASKQRQELNTEAFF	TGTGCCAGCAAACAACGACAGGAACTGAACACTGAAGCTTTCTTT
TRBV10-1	.	TRBJ2-1	.	CASSELGNAGNNEQFF	TGCGCCAGCAGTGAATTAGGGAACGCGGGAAACAATGAGCAGTTCTTC
TRBV7-9	.	TRBJ1-1	once	CASSSAGGMNTEAFF	TGTGCCAGCAGCAGCGCCGGAGGTATGAACACTGAAGCTTTCTTT
TRBV27	TRBD2	TRBJ2-7	.	CASSSPSGEGTYEQYF	TGTGCCAGCAGTTCCCCGAGCGGGGAGGGGACCTACGAGCAGTACTTC
TRBV18	.	TRBJ1-1	.	CASSLDAYTEAFF	TGTGCCAGCTCACTCGACGCTTACACTGAAGCTTTCTTT
TRBV28	.	TRBJ2-2	.	CASSLRGATGELFF	TGTGCCAGCAGTTTAAGGGGGGCTACCGGGGAGCTGTTTTTT
TRBV5-8	.	TRBJ1-1	.	CASRTDGLGPSEAFF	TGTGCCAGCAGGACCGACGGATTGGGGCCTTCTGAAGCTTTCTTT
TRBV28	.	TRBJ1-1	.	CASASWRDSGNTEAFF	TGTGCCAGCGCCTCGTGGAGGGATTCGGGGAACACTGAAGCTTTCTTT
TRBV11-2	.	TRBJ2-1	.	CASSEGYSEQFF	TGTGCCAGCAGTGAGGGGTACAGCGAGCAGTTCTTC
TRBV30	.	TRBJ1-2	few	CAWSGRSNYGYTF	TGTGCCTGGAGTGGACGGTCTAACTATGGCTACACCTTC
TRBV11-2	.	TRBJ2-7	.	CASSLSRGSSYEQYF	TGTGCCAGCAGCCTTAGTAGGGGGAGCTCCTACGAGCAGTACTTC
TRBV27	.	TRBJ1-5	.	CASKGGLYQPQHF	TGTGCCAGCAAGGGGGGGCTCTACCAGCCCCAGCATTTT
TRBV6-1	.	TRBJ2-4	.	CASSGPRALSAKNIQYF	TGTGCCAGCAGTGGTCCCAGGGCGCTCTCAGCCAAAAACATTCAGTACTTC
TRBV18	.	TRBJ1-4	.	CASSPDLTNEKLFF	TGTGCCAGCTCACCGGACCTTACTAATGAAAAACTGTTTTTT
TRBV27	.	TRBJ2-1	.	CASSLTGNNEQFF	TGTGCCAGCAGTTTGACAGGCAACAATGAGCAGTTCTTC
TRBV10-3	.	TRBJ1-3	.	CAISEGRPNTIYF	TGTGCCATCAGTGAGGGGCGGCCAAACACCATATATTTT
TRBV7-3	TRBD2	TRBJ2-2	once	CASSSQLAGANTGELFF	TGTGCCAGCAGCTCCCAACTAGCGGGGGCGAACACCGGGGAGCTGTTTTTT
TRBV18	.	TRBJ2-1	.	CASSPSAQGGEQFF	TGTGCCAGCTCACCAAGTGCCCAGGGTGGTGAGCAGTTCTTC
TRBV6-5	TRBD1	TRBJ2-7	.	CASTDRGRNEQYF	TGTGCCAGCACCGACAGGGGCAGGAACGAGCAGTACTTC
TRBV19	.	TRBJ2-7	.	CASGHAVAYEQYF	TGTGCCAGCGGACATGCCGTTGCCTACGAGCAGTACTTC
TRBV30	.	TRBJ2-1	.	CAWSYIDVGGEQFF	TGTGCCTGGAGTTATATAGATGTGGGGGGTGAGCAGTTCTTC
TRBV5-4	TRBD1	TRBJ2-7	.	CASSPGQGDEQYF	TGTGCCAGCAGCCCGGGACAGGGGGACGAGCAGTACTTC
TRBV10-3	.	TRBJ2-3	.	CAISETSSPTHTQYF	TGTGCCATCAGTGAGACTAGCTCCCCCACACATACGCAGTATTTT
TRBV27	TRBD2	TRBJ2-3	.	CASSFSGGESDTQYF	TGTGCCAGCAGTTTTAGCGGGGGGGAAAGCGATACGCAGTATTTT